The clone carrying this T cell receptor beta chain was observed a handful of times. Its antigen is undetermined. This sample is part of a study of T-cell reconstitution after alpha-beta-depleted transplantation in children. Study-wide results and limits: One year after transplant, T-cell counts and diversity came mostly from newly produced T cells. Reportedly, only several hundred clones from non-depleted graft cells drove alpha-beta T-cell counts at about two months.

A library of TCRbeta sequences, prepared with unique molecular identifiers, was generated. TCRdb re-derived calls from the PCR reads in MiXCR, one entry per CDR3 protein. The data show around 670,000 distinct CDR3 sequences, with around 14% seen just once and about 0.79% held by the top ten. The TCR comes from a girl aged 2-10 years with congenital amegakaryocytic thrombocytopenia, due to receive a stem cell transplant. The sample in question was PBMCs, obtained before TCRalphabeta/CD19-depleted stem cell transplant.

The CDR3 is CASTPSGLPYEQYF. DNA for the CDR3: TGTGCCAGCACCCCGAGCGGGCTTCCCTACGAGCAGTACTTC. The V gene is TRBV12-3 or TRBV12-4, the J gene TRBJ2-7; D might be TRBD2 (6 bases). This CDR3 is built from 14 residues. V gave up 7 bases and J gave up 2 bases, with 15 bases separating them.